A selection of T cell receptor beta chains follows, all from one sample in a study of T cell responses to AZD1222 COVID-19 vaccine. Clones were read by immunoSEQ multiplex PCR, and TCRdb kept only the in-frame ones, dropping some. The sample carries some 84,000 clones, 65% to 90% recorded once. Specimen: peripheral blood, collected on day 0 of AZD1222 vaccination. The receptors here all came from an adult in good health. Both conserved end residues are part of each CDR3.

CDR3aa,v_gene
CASSRPGPYNEQFF,TRBV7-2
CASSVAGAGYNEQFF,TRBV9
CASSRGNEKLFF,TRBV28
CASSLGGRAYNEQFF,TRBV27
CASSIAVNPEETQYF,TRBV19
CASSSQRSSYEQYF,TRBV28
CASSRRSILGTDTQYF,TRBV5-6
CASSVSSAGAYEQYF,TRBV9
CASRPTTFDEQFF,TRBV12-3/TRBV12-4
CASSGTGSLTNYGYTF,TRBV6-1
CASSLSVGVEKPQHF,TRBV28
CASSPGTSGSYEQYF,TRBV7-2
CAWSVHGGPYGYTF,TRBV30
CASSGPGSSGNTIYF,TRBV28
CASNPSSRGPGGELFF,TRBV4-2
CASSQSGLGTEAFF,TRBV7-8
CASSHEYREGEQYF,TRBV3-1/TRBV3-2
CASRKDRGFYYEQYF,TRBV28
CATSSRGSTEAFF,TRBV15
CASTRTSGRGDTQYF,TRBV6-5
CASSLERRDYSDEQYF,TRBV7-6
CASSRNRGVSETQYF,TRBV6-4
CATSDPSGRAWDEQFF,TRBV24-1
CASSSQKTVYEQYF,TRBV19
CASSQNRGNEQFF,TRBV3-1/TRBV3-2
CAISDRGPGVEGPTGELFF,TRBV10-3
CASSSESPYEQYF,TRBV5-1
CASSPLKNTEAFF,TRBV5-1
CASSPSPEGRRAYEQYF,TRBV9